This T cell receptor beta chain was identified in a study of blood T cell repertoires in COVID-19. About the research overall: PBMCs, B-cell-depleted T cells, or T cells were the source of the cDNA or gDNA that made up the material.

The CDR3 sequence is 12 residues long. Trimming pared 7 bases from V and 6 bases from J, leaving 13 bases between. From germline, CDR1 is SNHLY and CDR2 FYNNEI. TCRdb keeps only in-frame clones here, not all; method: immunoSEQ multiplex PCR. Of fewer than 200,000 clones detected, 83% appear once; the ten largest clones hold 3.6%. The receptor was derived from a woman in her forties or fifties in a cohort exposed to, infected with or recovered from COVID-19 (not recorded which). The chain joins TRBV2 to TRBJ2-7; D gene ambiguous. Input material: PBMCs or T cells enriched from blood (not recorded which). The CDR3 is CASTLRVGEQYF. CDR3 DNA: TGTGCCAGCACCCTCCGGGTGGGCGAGCAGTACTTC.